This T cell receptor (beta chain) appears in the sequencing data of a study of early T cells in non-severe SARS-CoV-2 infection (dated by TCRdb to the early 2020s). Regarding the research as a whole: TCR sequencing used bulk RNA from unsorted whole blood, so alpha and beta chains could not be paired.

The CDR3 sequence holds 15 residues, the cysteine and phenylalanine included. The read is trimmed to its CDR3 DNA, 45 bases read in frame from base 1. Taken from the germline V gene (reference sequence), the CDR1 and CDR2 loops are MNHNY and SVGAGI. V has 0 bases trimmed and J has 3 bases trimmed; junction bases matching no gene number 4. General findings and caveats noted by the study authors: VDJdb matching was skewed toward anti-spike CD8 responses and likely underestimated virus-specific expansions, missing private and CD4 specificities.

This clonotype was counted ten times or more. Its binding antigen is unknown. Per-base qualities were not stored, and no clone one base away is much larger. The study was a case-control design nested within a healthcare worker cohort in London, UK, with weekly nasopharyngeal swab PCR tests and blood sampling. Healthcare workers were enrolled in the week of the UK lockdown, from 23 to 31 March 2020, and were followed every week for up to roughly 16 weeks. Library prep was done by 5' RACE. The listed sequencing device is NextSeq 500. To correct for sequencing error and PCR bias, the TCR library protocol tagged individual cDNA molecules with unique molecular identifiers. Sequencing covered both TCR alpha and beta chains, and within each sample the abundances of alpha and beta sequences were tightly co-correlated. Under the source paper's analysis protocol: Decombinator V4 was used to perform V gene, J gene and CDR3 annotation of TCR sequences. Expanded TCRs were defined as changing significantly between any two time points under a Poisson model with p below 0.0001. Abundances of TCRs were expressed as counts per million after normalisation to the total number of TCRs sequenced in each sample. TRAV1-2 paired with TRAJ12, TRAJ20 or TRAJ33 defined MAIT TCRs, while TRAV10 paired with TRAJ18 defined iNKT TCRs. VDJdb, accessed 1 November 2021, was searched for CMV, EBV and SARS-CoV-2 annotated TCRs, with TCRs annotated for multiple antigens excluded. Through fastp at Q25 and MiXCR, TCRdb rebuilt clones from the public reads, retaining in-frame beta chains. Rows are combined by CDR3 protein, so each entry shows the most common genes and DNA. Here the V and J calls rest on TCRdb's processing, not on the authors' analysis. Present in this sample are tens of thousands of distinct CDR3 sequences, about 5% of which were seen just once. Of the sample, 3.5% is held by the ten largest clones.

Material: whole blood. This receptor was taken from an adult who was a healthcare worker with PCR-confirmed SARS-CoV-2 infection or an uninfected control (not recorded which). Recombination connected TRBV6-6 to TRBJ2-5; TRBD2 matches 7 bases in the middle. At the DNA level, the sequence is TGTGCCAGCAGTTACTCGACGAGCGGGGAAGAGACCCAGTACTTC. Its coded protein is CASSYSTSGEETQYF.